Listed below are T cell receptor beta chains from one sample, sequenced in a study of blood T cells in healthy people across ages. TCRdb independently ran MiXCR on the 5' RACE reads; one entry per CDR3 protein. The sample yields more than 750,000 distinct CDR3 sequences, roughly 29% seen once. The same specimen was also included in a second study, on T cells of mothers and their children.

Sample: blood. The receptors stem from a woman aged 35 to 49 in good health. CDR3s include the opening cysteine and the closing phenylalanine or tryptophan. The D gene is left open where the match is weak. Where a row states a size, it is once, few, many or the class of an expanded clone; other rows omit it.

abundance: few; v_gene: TRBV3-1; j_gene: TRBJ2-7; d_gene: NA; CDR3aa: CASSLAVASYEQYF; CDR3nt: TGTGCCAGCAGTTTGGCAGTGGCCTCCTACGAGCAGTACTTC
abundance: many; v_gene: TRBV28; j_gene: TRBJ2-7; d_gene: NA; CDR3aa: CASSLLTDEQYF; CDR3nt: TGTGCCAGCAGTTTATTGACGGACGAGCAGTACTTC
abundance: NA; v_gene: TRBV27; j_gene: TRBJ1-2; d_gene: TRBD1; CDR3aa: CASSSWTGDYGRTF; CDR3nt: TGTGCCAGCAGTTCGTGGACAGGCGACTATGGCCGCACCTTC
abundance: NA; v_gene: TRBV12-3/TRBV12-4; j_gene: TRBJ1-4; d_gene: TRBD1; CDR3aa: CASRPRPTGGLATNEKLFF; CDR3nt: TGTGCCAGCAGGCCCCGTCCAACAGGGGGCCTTGCAACTAATGAAAAACTGTTTTTT
abundance: NA; v_gene: TRBV5-1; j_gene: TRBJ2-5; d_gene: TRBD2; CDR3aa: CASSLALSSGQNERYF; CDR3nt: TGCGCCAGCAGCTTGGCCTTGTCTAGCGGGCAAAATGAGCGGTACTTC
abundance: once; v_gene: TRBV20-1; j_gene: TRBJ1-3; d_gene: NA; CDR3aa: CSAPDRALSGNTIYF; CDR3nt: TGCAGTGCTCCTGACAGAGCGCTTTCTGGAAACACCATATATTTT
abundance: NA; v_gene: TRBV2; j_gene: TRBJ2-3; d_gene: NA; CDR3aa: CASSEDPIPDTQYF; CDR3nt: TGTGCCAGCAGTGAAGACCCCATTCCAGATACGCAGTATTTT
abundance: many; v_gene: TRBV28; j_gene: TRBJ2-1; d_gene: TRBD2; CDR3aa: CASSSPNSGGGAWNEQFF; CDR3nt: TGTGCCAGCAGTTCTCCGAATTCGGGCGGGGGGGCCTGGAATGAGCAGTTCTTC
abundance: many; v_gene: TRBV2; j_gene: TRBJ2-5; d_gene: NA; CDR3aa: CASSSLRETQYF; CDR3nt: TGTGCCAGCAGCTCCCTCCGGGAGACCCAGTACTTC
abundance: many; v_gene: TRBV2; j_gene: TRBJ2-7; d_gene: NA; CDR3aa: CAVTGTDSYEQYF; CDR3nt: TGTGCCGTAACCGGGACCGATTCCTACGAGCAGTACTTC
abundance: few; v_gene: TRBV6-1; j_gene: TRBJ2-1; d_gene: NA; CDR3aa: CASSGTAEQFF; CDR3nt: TGTGCCAGCAGCGGGACGGCCGAACAGTTCTTC
abundance: many; v_gene: TRBV12-3/TRBV12-4; j_gene: TRBJ2-4; d_gene: TRBD2; CDR3aa: CASRSGGGNIQYF; CDR3nt: TGTGCCAGCCGATCAGGCGGGGGAAACATTCAGTACTTC
abundance: many; v_gene: TRBV7-6; j_gene: TRBJ1-2; d_gene: NA; CDR3aa: CASSLNQDNYGYTF; CDR3nt: TGTGCCAGCAGCTTAAATCAGGATAACTATGGCTACACCTTC
abundance: few; v_gene: TRBV20-1; j_gene: TRBJ2-3; d_gene: TRBD2; CDR3aa: CSASGPGTSYYF; CDR3nt: TGCAGTGCTAGTGGACCCGGGACTAGCTACTATTTT
abundance: NA; v_gene: TRBV6-2/TRBV6-3; j_gene: TRBJ2-5; d_gene: NA; CDR3aa: CASSYARNVGETQYF; CDR3nt: TGTGCCAGCAGTTACGCTCGGAACGTTGGGGAGACCCAGTACTTC
abundance: NA; v_gene: TRBV19; j_gene: TRBJ2-1; d_gene: NA; CDR3aa: CASSIVWGAHEQFF; CDR3nt: TGTGCCAGTAGTATAGTTTGGGGGGCGCATGAGCAGTTCTTC
abundance: NA; v_gene: TRBV7-2; j_gene: TRBJ1-4; d_gene: NA; CDR3aa: CASSPSVTNEKLFF; CDR3nt: TGTGCCAGCAGCCCTTCCGTCACTAATGAAAAACTGTTTTTT
abundance: NA; v_gene: TRBV12-3/TRBV12-4; j_gene: TRBJ2-3; d_gene: TRBD2; CDR3aa: CASSLRSQRGSADTQYF; CDR3nt: TGTGCCAGCAGTTTAAGGAGTCAGCGGGGGTCAGCAGATACGCAGTATTTT
abundance: NA; v_gene: TRBV19; j_gene: TRBJ1-4; d_gene: TRBD1; CDR3aa: CASGDRRTNEKLFF; CDR3nt: TGTGCCAGTGGGGACAGGAGGACTAATGAAAAACTGTTTTTT
abundance: many; v_gene: TRBV5-6; j_gene: TRBJ1-5; d_gene: TRBD1; CDR3aa: CASSSDRGTLASNQPQHF; CDR3nt: TGTGCCAGCAGCTCGGACAGGGGCACACTTGCTAGCAATCAGCCCCAGCATTTT
abundance: NA; v_gene: TRBV5-1; j_gene: TRBJ2-3; d_gene: NA; CDR3aa: CASSLATGGTGTQYF; CDR3nt: TGCGCCAGCAGCTTGGCCACTGGGGGCACAGGTACGCAGTATTTT
abundance: many; v_gene: TRBV20-1; j_gene: TRBJ2-5; d_gene: NA; CDR3aa: CSARAGIGGETQYF; CDR3nt: TGCAGTGCTAGGGCGGGGATAGGTGGAGAGACCCAGTACTTC
abundance: few; v_gene: TRBV27; j_gene: TRBJ2-6; d_gene: TRBD1; CDR3aa: CASRRAGTASSGANVLTF; CDR3nt: TGTGCCAGCAGGAGGGCCGGGACAGCCTCTTCTGGGGCCAACGTCCTGACTTTC
abundance: few; v_gene: TRBV12-3/TRBV12-4; j_gene: TRBJ2-2; d_gene: NA; CDR3aa: CASNSNTGELFF; CDR3nt: TGTGCCAGCAACTCGAACACCGGGGAGCTGTTTTTT